Following are 9 T cell receptor beta chains from one sample sequenced in a study of CD4 T cells in relation to SARS-CoV-2 and coronaviruses. Unexposed donor CD4+ T cells date from about 2011-2018, before the COVID-19 pandemic. Isolation of CD4+ T cells took place after nine to ten days in culture. TCRdb keeps only in-frame clones here, not all; method: immunoSEQ multiplex PCR. The sample lists roughly 14,000 clones, about four fifths seen once, with 25% to 30% in the top ten. Their antigen targets remain unknown. The sequenced material came from CD4+ T cells from PBMCs, cultured in vitro. The source of these receptors is a human donor in good health.

The chain uses TRBV24-1 and TRBJ2-3; unclear D gene. The germline V gene has CDR1 KGHDR and CDR2 SFDVKD. The CDR3 totals 11 residues. V lost 5 bases to trimming and J lost 14 bases, with 13 bases between them. The DNA for the CDR3 is TGTGCCACCAGTGGGCCTAGAAGGTGGTATTTT. Its protein product is CATSGPRRWYF.

The chain recombines TRBV2 with TRBJ1-2; no definite D call. Germline V CDR1 and CDR2: SNHLY, FYNNEI. The CDR3 has 12 residues. Trimming left V 2 bases short and J 9 bases short, with 10 bases between. The CDR3 sequence: CASSETPMSYTF. DNA of the CDR3: TGTGCCAGCAGTGAAACCCCCATGAGCTACACCTTC.

The chain is built from TRBV10-3 and TRBJ2-2; no clear D gene. The CDR3 sequence is 13 residues long. CDR1 and CDR2 from the germline V gene are ENHRY and SYGVKD. V was shortened by 7 bases and J by 6 bases, with 12 bases between the two germline ends. The chain's CDR3 is CAIMPGFPGELFF. In nucleotides, the CDR3 is TGTGCCATCATGCCTGGGTTTCCCGGGGAGCTGTTTTTT.

This chain joins TRBV9 and TRBJ2-1; no clear D. Germline loops: CDR1 SGDLS, CDR2 YYNGEE. The ends were cut back, 0 bases at V and 0 bases at J, with 13 bases in the middle. The CDR3 contains 17 residues. CDR3 residues: CASSVGDLLFSYNEQFF. CDR3 sequence (DNA): TGTGCCAGCAGCGTAGGTGATCTCCTTTTCTCCTACAATGAGCAGTTCTTC. Full variable domain (rest looked up from reference TRBV9 and TRBJ2-1): DSGVTQTPKHLITATGQRVTLRCSPRSGDLSVYWYQQSLDQGLQFLIQYYNGEERAKGNILERFSAQQFPDLHSELNLSSLELGDSALYFCASSVGDLLFSYNEQFFGPGTRLTVL.

V usage is TRBV29-1 and J usage is TRBJ1-1; tentatively, D is TRBD1 (6 bases). Germline lookup yields CDR1 SQVTM and CDR2 ANQGSEA. This CDR3 comprises 16 residues. Between the trimmed V and J ends, which lost 4 bases and 4 bases, there was a span of 22 bases. The CDR3 region has the DNA TGCAGCGTTGCATACCAGGGGCGGATGGGGGGCACTGAAGCTTTCTTT. It encodes CSVAYQGRMGGTEAFF.

The chain carries TRBV3-1 (or the pseudogene TRBV3-2) and TRBJ2-1; 11 positions agree with TRBD2. CDR3 length: 15 residues. V trimming: 1 base; J trimming: 9 bases; junction bases outside the gene matches: 5. Germline V gene sequence: CDR1 LGHDT, CDR2 YNNKEL (reference sequence). CDR3 sequence reads: CASSQAFLAGGEQFF. The CDR3 DNA reads TGTGCCAGCAGCCAAGCTTTTCTAGCGGGAGGTGAGCAGTTCTTC.

The J gene is TRBJ1-3, the V gene TRBV15; tentative D call: TRBD1 (5 bases). Trimming shortened V by 0 bases and J by 7 bases, and 16 bases separated the two germline ends. The CDR3 has 16 residues. Germline V lookup: CDR1 LNHNV, CDR2 YYDKDF (reference sequence). The CDR3 reads CATSRDPAGPGNTIYF. CDR3 sequence (DNA): TGTGCCACCAGCAGAGATCCGGCAGGGCCAGGGAACACCATATATTTT.

In its sample, this clone was seen once. The CDR3 spells CASSSRDRRGNEQFF. DNA for the CDR3: TGTGCCAGCAGCTCTCGGGACCGGCGGGGCAATGAGCAGTTCTTC. The chain is built from TRBV7-9 and TRBJ2-1; tentatively, D is TRBD2 (6 bases). V shed 4 bases and J shed 6 bases, with 16 bases lying between them. Germline CDR1 SEHNR, CDR2 FQNEAQ (reference sequence). The CDR3 covers 15 residues. Using reference TRBV7-9 and TRBJ2-1 for the parts outside the CDR3, the full variable domain is DTGVSQNPRHKITKRGQNVTFRCDPISEHNRLYWYRQTLGQGPEFLTYFQNEAQLEKSRLLSDRFSAERPKGSFSTLEIQRTEQGDSAMYLCASSSRDRRGNEQFFGPGTRLTVL.

The chain employs TRBV29-1 and TRBJ2-1, with no clear D. The V gene lost 7 bases and the J gene lost 6 bases, with 19 bases spanning the gap. The CDR3 length is 14 residues. Germline CDR1 is SQVTM and CDR2 is ANQGSEA. The CDR3 DNA reads TGCAGCGCCGCGCTAGTCGTCGGGTTCAATGAGCAGTTCTTC. This translates into CSAALVVGFNEQFF.